Listed below are T cell receptor beta chains from one sample, sequenced in a study of cytomegalovirus exposure and HLA in healthy donors. This table comes from immunoSEQ multiplex PCR, and its TCRdb copy is limited to in-frame clones, with some not included. This table has around 140,000 clones, 60% to 80% appearing once. Input material: PBMCs. The receptors were gathered from a female donor in good health and CMV-seronegative. Each CDR3 is given with its conserved first and last residue. A D gene is named only where the DNA matches it firmly. Clone size appears in some rows only: once, few, many, or a class for an expanded clone.

size: .; D: .; J: TRBJ2-1; V: TRBV28; DNA: TGTGCCAGCAGTCCACCCCAGGGCGAGCAGTTCTTC; CDR3: CASSPPQGEQFF
size: .; D: .; J: TRBJ2-7; V: TRBV4-1; DNA: TGCGCCAGCAGCCAAGAGGTAGCAGTCCTCTCCTACGAGCAGTACTTC; CDR3: CASSQEVAVLSYEQYF
size: .; D: TRBD2; J: TRBJ2-7; V: TRBV6-6; DNA: TGCGCCAGCAGTTACTCGGGCACTAGCGGACACTACGAGCAGTACTTC; CDR3: CASSYSGTSGHYEQYF
size: .; D: TRBD1; J: TRBJ1-4; V: TRBV5-1; DNA: TGCGCCAGCAGCTTGGCCGAGGCAGGGGGCTTGTCTAATGAAAAACTGTTTTTT; CDR3: CASSLAEAGGLSNEKLFF
size: .; D: .; J: TRBJ1-1; V: TRBV5-6; DNA: TGTGCCAGCAGCTTGGTGGGACTACGAGACACTGAAGCTTTCTTT; CDR3: CASSLVGLRDTEAFF
size: .; D: TRBD2; J: TRBJ2-3; V: TRBV28; DNA: TGTGCCAGCAGTCGGACTAGCGGGATTACAGATACGCAGTATTTT; CDR3: CASSRTSGITDTQYF
size: .; D: .; J: TRBJ1-2; V: TRBV5-4; DNA: TGTGCCAGCAGCTTGGCAGGAACCTATGGCTACACCTTC; CDR3: CASSLAGTYGYTF
size: few; D: TRBD1; J: TRBJ2-7; V: TRBV5-4; DNA: TGTGCCAGCAGCTTGGCAGGGGGATTCGAGCAGTACTTC; CDR3: CASSLAGGFEQYF
size: .; D: .; J: TRBJ1-1; V: TRBV19; DNA: TGTGCCAGTAGTATAGATAGGGGTTCTGAAGCTTTCTTT; CDR3: CASSIDRGSEAFF
size: .; D: TRBD2; J: TRBJ2-7; V: TRBV4-3; DNA: TGCGCCAGCAGCCAAGATGCGGGGGTCTCCTACGAGCAGTACTTC; CDR3: CASSQDAGVSYEQYF
size: .; D: TRBD2; J: TRBJ2-1; V: TRBV14; DNA: TGTGCCAGCAGCCAAGATCCAGCGGGAACCTACAATGAGCAGTTCTTC; CDR3: CASSQDPAGTYNEQFF
size: .; D: .; J: TRBJ2-7; V: TRBV6-1; DNA: TGTGCCAGCAGTGAAGCGCGACCAGGGATGTACGAGCAGTACTTC; CDR3: CASSEARPGMYEQYF
size: .; D: .; J: TRBJ1-4; V: TRBV7-2; DNA: TGTGCCAGCAGCCTCCAGGGTTCAACTAATGAAAAACTGTTTTTT; CDR3: CASSLQGSTNEKLFF
size: once; D: .; J: TRBJ1-1; V: TRBV28; DNA: TGTGCCAGCAGTTTAAGGAGAGGCCTTGAAGCTTTCTTT; CDR3: CASSLRRGLEAFF
size: .; D: TRBD1; J: TRBJ1-5; V: TRBV28; DNA: TGTGCCAGCAGTTTTCCCGGGACAGGGAGAGATGAGCCCCAGCATTTT; CDR3: CASSFPGTGRDEPQHF
size: .; D: .; J: TRBJ2-3; V: TRBV6-1; DNA: TGTGCCAGCAGTGAAGGCTTTTGGGACTCCAACCACAATACGCAGTATTTT; CDR3: CASSEGFWDSNHNTQYF
size: .; D: TRBD1; J: TRBJ2-5; V: TRBV6-5; DNA: TGTGCCAGCAGTCCTACAGGGGTAGCTAAAGAGACCCAGTACTTC; CDR3: CASSPTGVAKETQYF
size: .; D: TRBD1; J: TRBJ2-1; V: TRBV9; DNA: TGTGCCAGCAGCGTAATGGGACAGGGGTATGAGCAGTTCTTC; CDR3: CASSVMGQGYEQFF
size: .; D: .; J: TRBJ1-2; V: TRBV30; DNA: TGTGCCTGGAGTGTAGCGCCCTGGGGCGGCTACACCTTC; CDR3: CAWSVAPWGGYTF
size: .; D: .; J: TRBJ2-5; V: TRBV15; DNA: TGTGCCACCAGCTTGCAGGTAGAGACCCAGTACTTC; CDR3: CATSLQVETQYF
size: .; D: .; J: TRBJ1-4; V: TRBV30; DNA: TGTGCCTGGAGTGTAGGGACTTTTGGGGAAAAACTGTTTTTT; CDR3: CAWSVGTFGEKLFF
size: few; D: .; J: TRBJ2-2; V: TRBV7-8; DNA: TGTGCCAGCAGCTCCTACAACACCGGGGAGCTGTTTTTT; CDR3: CASSSYNTGELFF
size: .; D: .; J: TRBJ1-4; V: TRBV5-1; DNA: TGCGCCAGCAGCCCCGCTGCAGGGGAGAATGAAAAACTGTTTTTT; CDR3: CASSPAAGENEKLFF
size: .; D: .; J: TRBJ2-5; V: TRBV5-4; DNA: TGTGCCACCCAGCGCGGACAAGAGACCCAGTACTTC; CDR3: CATQRGQETQYF
size: .; D: .; J: TRBJ1-2; V: TRBV4-1; DNA: TGCGCCAGCAGCCATCCAACAGGGTCCGGCGGCTATGGCTACACCTTC; CDR3: CASSHPTGSGGYGYTF
size: .; D: .; J: TRBJ1-2; V: TRBV5-6; DNA: TGTGCCAGCAGCTTGTGGGCAGGGGCCTATGGCTACACCTTC; CDR3: CASSLWAGAYGYTF
size: few; D: TRBD1; J: TRBJ2-7; V: TRBV25-1; DNA: TGTGCCAGCAACCCGGGGACAGGAACCTACGAGCAGTACTTC; CDR3: CASNPGTGTYEQYF
size: once; D: .; J: TRBJ2-1; V: TRBV11-2; DNA: TGTGCCAGCAGCTTGGGCACGGGAATCGTTTACAATGAGCAGTTCTTC; CDR3: CASSLGTGIVYNEQFF
size: .; D: TRBD1; J: TRBJ1-1; V: TRBV30; DNA: TGTGCCTGGAGTGTTACGGGACAGCTGAACACTGAAGCTTTCTTT; CDR3: CAWSVTGQLNTEAFF
size: .; D: .; J: TRBJ2-5; V: TRBV5-3; DNA: TGTGCCAGAAGCTTGGTTGCGCCTCAAGAGACCCAGTACTTC; CDR3: CARSLVAPQETQYF
size: .; D: TRBD2; J: TRBJ2-5; V: TRBV28; DNA: TGTGCCAGCAGTTCGGGGACTAGCGGGAGAGGGCTGAGCGAGACCCAGTACTTC; CDR3: CASSSGTSGRGLSETQYF
size: .; D: TRBD2; J: TRBJ2-1; V: TRBV27; DNA: TGTGCCAGCAGTCTTACTAGCGGGGATTCCTACAATGAGCAGTTCTTC; CDR3: CASSLTSGDSYNEQFF
size: once; D: TRBD2; J: TRBJ2-1; V: TRBV9; DNA: TGTGCCAGCAGTGGTCTAGCGGGCCGCTACAATGAGCAGTTCTTC; CDR3: CASSGLAGRYNEQFF
size: .; D: .; J: TRBJ2-6; V: TRBV7-9; DNA: TGTTCCAGCAGCTTTCCGACGGGACTGGCGGCCAACGTCCTGACTTTC; CDR3: CSSSFPTGLAANVLTF
size: .; D: .; J: TRBJ1-4; V: TRBV11-2; DNA: TGTGCCAGCAGCACGTGGGCAGGGGCTAATGAAAAACTGTTTTTT; CDR3: CASSTWAGANEKLFF
size: .; D: .; J: TRBJ2-6; V: TRBV29-1; DNA: TGCAGCGTTGAAAACAGGGAATCTGGGGCCAACGTCCTGACTTTC; CDR3: CSVENRESGANVLTF
size: .; D: .; J: TRBJ2-7; V: TRBV4-1; DNA: TGCGCCAGCAGCCAACCTCAGGGGCAGGGGACCCACGAGCAGTACTTC; CDR3: CASSQPQGQGTHEQYF
size: .; D: .; J: TRBJ1-2; V: TRBV9; DNA: TGTGCCAGCAGCGTAGATGGACAGATGTATGGCTACACCTTC; CDR3: CASSVDGQMYGYTF
size: few; D: TRBD1; J: TRBJ1-1; V: TRBV11-2; DNA: TGTGCCAGCAGCTTATACAGGGGGAATGAAGCTTTCTTT; CDR3: CASSLYRGNEAFF
size: .; D: TRBD1; J: TRBJ1-2; V: TRBV6-5; DNA: TGTGCCAGCAGTTTCCTCCGGGACAGACCTAACTATGGCTACACCTTC; CDR3: CASSFLRDRPNYGYTF
size: .; D: TRBD2; J: TRBJ2-5; V: TRBV29-1; DNA: TGCAGCGTTGAAGCTCCGGGACTAGCGGGAGGCTCCCAAGAGACCCAGTACTTC; CDR3: CSVEAPGLAGGSQETQYF
size: few; D: .; J: TRBJ2-7; V: TRBV19; DNA: TGTGCCAGTAGTATCAGCGGCCACGAGCAGTACTTC; CDR3: CASSISGHEQYF
size: .; D: .; J: TRBJ1-1; V: TRBV29-1; DNA: TGCAGCGTTGAAGTGGGGGCGCATAACACTGAAGCTTTCTTT; CDR3: CSVEVGAHNTEAFF
size: .; D: TRBD1; J: TRBJ1-5; V: TRBV18; DNA: TGTGCCAGCTCACTACAGGGGGTCAATCAGCCCCAGCATTTT; CDR3: CASSLQGVNQPQHF
size: .; D: .; J: TRBJ2-5; V: TRBV28; DNA: TGTGCCAGCAGTTTATCGGGGGTTGAGACCCAGTACTTC; CDR3: CASSLSGVETQYF
size: .; D: TRBD2; J: TRBJ2-1; V: TRBV4-1; DNA: TGCGCCAGCAGCCAAGATCCCCCGACTAGCGGCTCCTACAATGAGCAGTTCTTC; CDR3: CASSQDPPTSGSYNEQFF
size: .; D: TRBD2; J: TRBJ2-5; V: TRBV28; DNA: TGTGCCACCAAAGGACTAGCGGGAAGTCTTCGGAAGACCCAGTACTTC; CDR3: CATKGLAGSLRKTQYF
size: few; D: .; J: TRBJ2-7; V: TRBV7-2; DNA: TGTGCCAGCAGCTTAGCGGGAGCCCTCTACGAGCAGTACTTC; CDR3: CASSLAGALYEQYF
size: .; D: TRBD1; J: TRBJ1-1; V: TRBV27; DNA: TGTGCCAGCAGTTCGGACAGGGGGACGGTAGCTTTCTTT; CDR3: CASSSDRGTVAFF
size: few; D: .; J: TRBJ2-7; V: TRBV2; DNA: TGTGCCAGCAGTGGGACATCCAACCGCTACGAGCAGTACTTC; CDR3: CASSGTSNRYEQYF
size: .; D: .; J: TRBJ2-7; V: TRBV19; DNA: TGTGCCAGTAGTATAGCGGATAGCGGAAGGGACGAGCAGTACTTC; CDR3: CASSIADSGRDEQYF
size: .; D: .; J: TRBJ2-4; V: TRBV10-3; DNA: TGTGCCATCAGTGAGTCGTGGACTAAAAACATTCAGTACTTC; CDR3: CAISESWTKNIQYF
size: .; D: .; J: TRBJ1-1; V: TRBV7-2; DNA: TGTGCCAGCAGCTCCCGGAGAGGGCAGAACACTGAAGCTTTCTTT; CDR3: CASSSRRGQNTEAFF